This T cell receptor (beta chain) appears in the sequencing data of a study of blood T cells in healthy people across ages (dated by TCRdb to 2013 to 2016). Looking at the study overall: Template switching captured roughly one uniquely barcoded TCR beta cDNA molecule per two T cells in model experiments. Donors were grouped into four age groups: young (average about 15 years), middle-aged (about 40), aged (about 60) and long-lived (approximately 75). To avoid experimental bias, donors of different ages were distributed randomly across sequencing lanes. The study measured age-related changes in TCR beta repertoire diversity using deep sequencing normalized with unique cDNA molecular identifiers. Two additional independent replicas of 1 million unique cDNA reads from the same blood draw were analyzed for two donors (one aged 18 to 30 and one aged 80 or older).

There are a few counts of this clonotype. Its antigen target is currently unknown. No much larger clone is present one base from it, and per-base qualities are unavailable. The donors were roughly 39 Caucasian individuals from Russia, aged about 6 to 100 years, who were systemically healthy. Each donor gave roughly 11 milliliters of peripheral blood, drawn into EDTA-treated Vacutainer tubes. Ficoll-Paque density-gradient centrifugation was used to isolate PBMCs, with at least 6.5 million per sample. Total RNA was extracted from PBMCs with Trizol reagent, with at least 5.5 micrograms obtained per sample. For every donor, an aliquot of PBMCs went through flow cytometry to measure the percentages of naive CD45RAhigh/CD27high T cells. The CDR3, cysteine through phenylalanine, is 15 amino acids long. The entry retains the CDR3 DNA only, 45 bases that are in frame from base 1. The junction shows trimming of 5 bases on V and 2 bases on J, plus 15 bases between the germline ends. From a lookup of the germline V gene, CDR1 and CDR2 are SGDLS and YYNGEE.

Preparation of the library involved 5' RACE. The second PCR ran for about 6 to 12 cycles and used a J-beta primer mix along with a sample-barcoded 5' primer. A unique molecular identifier was introduced onto each TCR beta cDNA molecule by a template-switch 5' adaptor carrying 12 random nucleotides. Each sample yielded at least 2.5 million CDR3-containing paired-end reads. The Mint cDNA synthesis kit, primed by a TRBC-specific oligonucleotide, was used to synthesize first-strand cDNA from all RNA. Following uracil-DNA glycosylase treatment, a first 18-cycle PCR with universal primers M1SS and BC2_uni_R was performed on all cDNA. The authors' pipeline ran thus. Normalization of each sample was performed by random selection of 1 million high-quality reads, each carrying a distinct molecular identifier. Reads with shared molecular identifiers were discarded instead of being binned into consensus sequences. MiTCR, set to a Q25 quality threshold and the strictest error-elimination algorithm, was used for CDR3 identification, clonotype clustering and error correction. A nonparametric unseen species model with Euler transformation was used to estimate lower-bound total TCR beta diversity. TCRdb's own reprocessing of the public reads used fastp at Q25 and MiXCR and kept productive beta chains. Every entry covers one CDR3 protein and lists the most common genes and DNA from its rows. The V and J calls, along with clone size, are taken from TCRdb and not from the paper's own processing. The sample table lists fewer than 2,000,000 distinct CDR3 sequences, around 40% of them with a count of one. About 21% of the sample comes from the top ten.

The full study reports these points: There was a strong correlation between observed TCR beta diversity and the percentage of naive T cells measured by flow cytometry. Observed TCR beta diversity per million T cells fell roughly linearly with age, and a significant reduction was already apparent by age around 40. Compared with the aged group, the long-lived group had more naive CD4+ T cells, fewer expanded clones and increased TCR diversity, a pattern suggesting age selection. The CMV infection status of donors was not known, potentially confounding age-related changes in expanded clonotypes. Estimates of total diversity from one million sequenced T cells were regarded as lower bounds and underestimates. Bulk unsorted PBMC profiling prevented conclusive comparison of naive and antigen-experienced compartments.

This receptor was taken from a human donor in good health. The chain uses TRBV9 and TRBJ2-3; the D segment is perhaps TRBD1 or TRBD2, each sharing 6 matched bases. The sequencing sample was made of blood. The DNA sequence is given as TGTGCCAGCAGTTTCACGGGGGCCTACACAGATACGCAGTATTTT. It is translated as CASSFTGAYTDTQYF.